These 29 T cell receptor beta chains were all obtained from the same sample, sequenced in a study of T cell responses to AZD1222 COVID-19 vaccine. Sequencing was performed with immunoSEQ multiplex PCR; in TCRdb, only in-frame clones are kept and a portion is missing. This table holds 150,000 to 200,000 clones, 94% found once. Material: peripheral blood, obtained on day 0 of AZD1222 vaccination. The receptor set was obtained from an adult in good health.

The rearrangement joins TRBV7-3 to TRBJ2-6, with a tentative D call TRBD2 (6 bases). Trimming cost V 6 bases and J 1 base, with 22 bases left between them. CDR3 length: 19 amino acids. Germline V gives CDR1 SGHTA, CDR2 FQGTGA. The CDR3 reads CASSLGTPLGFSGANVLTF. The CDR3 nucleotides read TGTGCCAGCAGTTTAGGGACTCCCCTAGGCTTTTCTGGGGCCAACGTCCTGACTTTC.

J is TRBJ1-2 and V is TRBV2; possible D gene TRBD1, 6 bases. CDR1 and CDR2 (germline): SNHLY, FYNNEI. The V end lost 7 bases, the J end lost 3 bases, and 6 bases lay between the germline ends. This CDR3 contains 11 residues. The CDR3 DNA reads as TGTGCCAGCACAGGGGACTATGGCTACACCTTC. This encodes CASTGDYGYTF.

CDR3 bases: TGTGCCAGCAGCTTAGGCGGCAGGTGGGGTTCACCCCTCCACTTT. It codes for CASSLGGRWGSPLHF. The V and J genes are TRBV13 and TRBJ1-6; D is unresolved. Germline V gene data show CDR1 as PRHDT and CDR2 as FYEKMQ (reference sequence). CDR3 length equals 15 residues. V lost 0 bases and J lost 9, with 12 bases in between.

The gene calls are TRBV5-1 and TRBJ2-7, with TRBD2 identical over 8 bases. Germline V gene lookup returns CDR1 SGHRS and CDR2 YFSETQ. V lost 6 bases to trimming and J lost 5 bases; unmatched junction nucleotides: 13. The CDR3 runs to 15 residues. CDR3 protein: CASNPGAGVLDEQYF. CDR3 nucleotides: TGCGCCAGCAACCCCGGAGCGGGAGTTCTTGACGAGCAGTACTTC.

V and J are TRBV27 and TRBJ1-1; D is uncertain. CDR1 and CDR2 from the germline V gene are MNHEY and SMNVEV (reference sequence). The CDR3 has 13 residues. Trimming stripped 2 bases from V and 2 bases from J, with 6 bases between. CDR3 nucleotides: TGTGCCAGCAGTTTACAGCCCAACACTGAAGCTTTCTTT. It specifies CASSLQPNTEAFF.

This sequence joins TRBV6-5 and TRBJ2-7; 8 bases match TRBD1. The CDR3 consists of 14 residues. The germline CDR1 and CDR2 sequences are MNHEY and SVGAGI. V trimming: 4 bases; J trimming: 1 base; junction bases outside the gene matches: 3. The chain's CDR3 is CASSSRQGSYEQYF. The CDR3 DNA sequence: TGTGCCAGCAGTTCCCGACAGGGGTCCTACGAGCAGTACTTC.

The chain combines TRBV6-1 with TRBJ1-6; D gene ambiguous. Per the germline V gene, CDR1 is MNHNS and CDR2 is SASEGT. The length of the CDR3 is 16 residues. Trimming took 2 bases from V and 6 from J, leaving 14 bases between them. The CDR3 region is CASSEKWTEFNSPLHF. The CDR3 nucleotides are TGTGCCAGCAGTGAAAAATGGACCGAATTTAATTCACCCCTCCACTTT.

The chain recombines TRBV19 with TRBJ2-2; D is perhaps TRBD2 (6 bases). V was clipped by 1 base and J by 0 bases, with 6 bases between them. Germline CDR1 is LNHDA and CDR2 is SQIVND (reference sequence). CDR3 length equals 15 residues. The CDR3 protein is CASSIAGANTGELFF. The DNA for the CDR3 is TGTGCCAGTAGTATAGCGGGGGCGAACACCGGGGAGCTGTTTTTT.

The chain employs TRBV14 and TRBJ2-5; TRBD2 aligns across 11 bases. CDR3 length: 15 residues. J gave up 5 bases and V 2 bases, and 4 bases lay outside the gene matches. The germline CDR1 and CDR2 sequences are SGHDN and FVKESK. The CDR3 coding sequence is TGTGCCAGCAGCCAAATTAGCGGGAGGGCTGAGACCCAGTACTTC. Amino acid sequence: CASSQISGRAETQYF.

The CDR3 DNA reads TGTGCCAGCAGCTTAAGTAGCGGGAGCTACGAGCAGTACTTC. Translating it yields CASSLSSGSYEQYF. The chain links TRBV7-8 to TRBJ2-7; TRBD2 agrees at 9 bases. V shed 2 bases and J 3 bases; nucleotides not matched to a gene: 2. Germline loops: CDR1 SGHVS, CDR2 FQNEAQ. There are 14 residues in the CDR3.

The rearrangement links TRBV12-3 or TRBV12-4 to TRBJ1-2; no definite D call. Trimming removed 3 bases from V and 5 bases from J, with 1 base in between. This CDR3 spans 10 amino acids. CDR3 amino acids: CASSFYGYTF. CDR3 nucleotide sequence: TGTGCCAGCAGTTTTTATGGCTACACCTTC.

This clone appeared a few times. The V call is TRBV19, the J call TRBJ1-5, with 9 nucleotides matching TRBD1. CDR3 length: 17 residues. Germline V gives CDR1 LNHDA, CDR2 SQIVND (reference sequence). The V gene end was trimmed by 7 bases and the J gene end by 0 bases; junction bases not matched to a gene: 10. The CDR3 sequence is CASIGAGTGISNQPQHF. CDR3 DNA: TGTGCCAGTATCGGAGCGGGGACAGGGATTAGCAATCAGCCCCAGCATTTT.

V is TRBV28 and J is TRBJ2-1; 13 bases fit TRBD2. Germline trimming cut 3 bases from V and 7 bases from J; bases unmatched to any gene: 3. From germline, CDR1 is MDHEN and CDR2 SYDVKM. The CDR3 has 15 amino acids. CDR3: CASSFLLAGGNEQFF. The DNA of the CDR3 is TGTGCCAGCAGTTTTTTACTAGCGGGAGGGAATGAGCAGTTCTTC.

The chain couples TRBV24-1 to TRBJ1-2; no definite D call. This CDR3 is 13 amino acids long. Trimming took 3 bases from V and 7 from J, leaving 11 bases between them. Germline V gene data show CDR1 as KGHDR and CDR2 as SFDVKD. CDR3 DNA: TGTGCCACCAGTGATAGCCCACATAGTGGCTACACCTTC. Residues: CATSDSPHSGYTF.

This clone was seen just once. The chain uses TRBV9 and TRBJ1-3; D is possibly TRBD1 (5 bases). Looked up from germline, CDR1 is SGDLS and CDR2 is YYNGEE. Deletions cut 0 bases from V and 2 bases from J, with 12 bases between. The CDR3 spans 16 residues. The CDR3 DNA sequence: TGTGCCAGCAGCGTAGCTGGGGGTGCCGCTGGAAACACCATATATTTT. Amino acid sequence: CASSVAGGAAGNTIYF.

The chain has TRBV3-1 (or the pseudogene TRBV3-2) and TRBJ2-5; no clear D. The germline V gene has CDR1 LGHDT and CDR2 YNNKEL (reference sequence). The CDR3 is 13 amino acids. V lost 6 bases and J lost 5, with 13 bases in between. CDR3 amino acids: CASSSSGRETQYF. In DNA form, the CDR3 reads TGTGCCAGCAGTTCCTCCGGTCGGGAGACCCAGTACTTC.

This chain connects TRBV28 to TRBJ1-6; 8 bases are a match to TRBD1. The CDR3 consists of 14 residues. CDR1 is MDHEN and CDR2 is SYDVKM in the germline V gene. Trimming at V came to 5 bases and at J to 8 bases, leaving 5 bases not matched to a gene. CDR3 loop: CASSMGQADSPLHF. The CDR3 DNA follows: TGTGCCAGCAGTATGGGACAGGCAGATTCACCCCTCCACTTT.

In this sample, this clone turned up once. The CDR3 nucleotides are TGTGCCAGTAGTCCCCGTGGCAGGGAGGCCTACAATGAGCAGTTCTTC. This gives the protein CASSPRGREAYNEQFF. The chain has TRBV19 and TRBJ2-1; D perhaps matches TRBD2 (6 bases). Trimming left V 5 bases short and J 2 bases short, with 16 bases between. Looked up from germline, CDR1 is LNHDA and CDR2 is SQIVND (reference sequence). The CDR3 spans 16 residues.

The chain recombines TRBV28 with TRBJ2-4; maybe TRBD1 (5 bases). Deletions cut 5 bases from V and 8 bases from J, with 10 bases between. Per the germline V gene, CDR1 is MDHEN and CDR2 is SYDVKM. CDR3 length: 12 residues. CDR3 DNA sequence: TGTGCCAGCAGTCAGCAGGGTCACATTCAGTACTTC. Translated, it gives CASSQQGHIQYF.

A single count supports this clone. This sequence joins TRBV10-1 and TRBJ2-1; possibly TRBD1 or TRBD2 for D (5 bases each). There are 14 residues in the CDR3. V gave up 0 bases and J gave up 8 bases, with 11 bases separating them. CDR1 and CDR2 from the germline V gene are WNHNN and SYGVQD (reference sequence). The CDR3 DNA follows: TGCGCCAGCAGTGAGTCCCGGGGCGGCGATGAGCAGTTCTTC. This encodes CASSESRGGDEQFF.

This chain links TRBV30 with TRBJ2-5, with 7 bases aligning to TRBD2. The CDR3 loop spans 13 amino acids. Germline V gives CDR1 GTSNPN, CDR2 SVGIG (reference sequence). V shed 6 bases and J 2 bases; nucleotides not matched to a gene: 6. The chain's CDR3 is CACVAGVQETQYF. In DNA, the CDR3 is TGTGCCTGCGTAGCGGGCGTGCAAGAGACCCAGTACTTC.

The rearrangement links TRBV9 to TRBJ2-3, with D perhaps being TRBD1 or TRBD2 (5 bases each). The CDR3 covers 15 residues. The V end lost 4 bases, the J end lost 2 bases, and 14 bases lay between the germline ends. Per germline, CDR1 SGDLS and CDR2 YYNGEE. DNA for the CDR3: TGTGCCAGCAGCACTACGGGACCCCCCACAGATACGCAGTATTTT. It is translated as CASSTTGPPTDTQYF. The full variable domain, in which reference TRBV9 and TRBJ2-3 provide the parts outside the CDR3, is DSGVTQTPKHLITATGQRVTLRCSPRSGDLSVYWYQQSLDQGLQFLIQYYNGEERAKGNILERFSAQQFPDLHSELNLSSLELGDSALYFCASSTTGPPTDTQYFGPGTRLTVL.

The rearrangement joins TRBV3-1 (or the pseudogene TRBV3-2) to TRBJ1-5; no reliable D call. Germline-derived CDR1 and CDR2 are LGHDT and YNNKEL (reference sequence). The CDR3 has 15 amino acids. The V and J ends lost 1 base and 0 bases respectively, with 7 bases between them. This CDR3 reads CASSQGRSSNQPQHF. CDR3 sequence (DNA): TGTGCCAGCAGCCAAGGAAGGAGTAGCAATCAGCCCCAGCATTTT.

This clone was seen only once. This chain uses TRBV6-6 with TRBJ1-3; 10 bases are shared with TRBD1. The trim removed 5 bases at V and 3 bases at J, leaving 10 bases unmatched. The CDR3 sequence is 17 residues long. Germline CDR1 and CDR2: MNHNY and SVGAGI (reference sequence). Here the CDR3 reads CASSQTPGQGFGNTIYF. CDR3 DNA sequence: TGTGCCAGCAGTCAAACGCCGGGACAGGGGTTTGGAAACACCATATATTTT.

This chain links TRBV6-5 with TRBJ1-5; 7 bases are shared with TRBD1. The V gene end was trimmed by 6 bases and the J gene end by 5 bases; junction bases not matched to a gene: 4. Germline values: CDR1 MNHEY, CDR2 SVGAGI. The CDR3 runs to 13 residues. The CDR3: CASRPGGDQPQHF. CDR3 nucleotide sequence: TGTGCCAGCAGGCCAGGGGGGGATCAGCCCCAGCATTTT.

The genes are TRBV5-1 and TRBJ1-4; no clear D gene. CDR3 length: 15 residues. Germline CDR1 reads SGHRS; CDR2 reads YFSETQ. V lost 0 bases, J lost 7 bases, and 13 bases lay in between. The CDR3 here is CASSLGGGLSEKLFF. The CDR3 DNA follows: TGCGCCAGCAGCTTGGGGGGAGGACTTAGTGAAAAACTGTTTTTT.

The genes are TRBV11-3 and TRBJ2-1; 7 bases fit TRBD1. Germline assignment: CDR1 SGHNT and CDR2 YENEEA. There are 15 residues in the CDR3. Trimming at V came to 5 bases and at J to 0 bases, leaving 4 bases not matched to a gene. The CDR3 loop is CASSPHRGSYNEQFF. DNA for the CDR3: TGTGCCAGCAGCCCTCACAGGGGCTCCTACAATGAGCAGTTCTTC.

The rearrangement joins TRBV20-1 to TRBJ2-1; no clear D gene. This CDR3 contains 11 residues. Germline V lookup: CDR1 DFQATT, CDR2 SNEGSKA (reference sequence). Trimming shortened V by 0 bases and J by 8 bases, and 5 bases separated the two germline ends. The CDR3 DNA reads TGCAGTGCTAGAGATGCGGATGAGCAGTTCTTC. Translated, it gives CSARDADEQFF.

Here the CDR3 reads CASSSTGGNEKLFF. In DNA form, the CDR3 reads TGTGCCAGCAGTTCGACAGGGGGGAATGAAAAACTGTTTTTT. The rearrangement links TRBV6-5 to TRBJ1-4, with 9 bases aligning to TRBD1. Germline-derived CDR1 and CDR2 are MNHEY and SVGAGI. V lost 4 bases, J lost 5 bases, and 2 bases stayed unmatched. The CDR3 has 14 amino acids.